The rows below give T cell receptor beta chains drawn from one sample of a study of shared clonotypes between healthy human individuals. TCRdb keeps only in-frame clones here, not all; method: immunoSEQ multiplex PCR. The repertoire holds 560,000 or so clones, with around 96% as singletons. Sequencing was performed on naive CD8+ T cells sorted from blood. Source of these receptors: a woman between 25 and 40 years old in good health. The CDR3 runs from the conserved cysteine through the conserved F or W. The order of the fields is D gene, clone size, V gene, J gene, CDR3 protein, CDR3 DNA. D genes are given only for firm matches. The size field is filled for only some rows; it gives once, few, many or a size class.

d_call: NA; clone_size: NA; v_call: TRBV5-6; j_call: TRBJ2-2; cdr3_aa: CASSFLGQAGELFF; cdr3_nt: TGTGCCAGCAGCTTCTTGGGGCAGGCCGGGGAGCTGTTTTTT
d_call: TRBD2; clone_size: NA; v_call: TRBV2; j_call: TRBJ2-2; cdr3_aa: CASSELAEGTGELFF; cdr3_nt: TGTGCCAGCAGCGAACTAGCGGAGGGAACCGGGGAGCTGTTTTTT
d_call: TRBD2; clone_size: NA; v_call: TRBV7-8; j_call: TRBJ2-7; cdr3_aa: CASSLGLAGKYEQYF; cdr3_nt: TGTGCCAGCAGCCTGGGACTAGCGGGAAAGTACGAGCAGTACTTC
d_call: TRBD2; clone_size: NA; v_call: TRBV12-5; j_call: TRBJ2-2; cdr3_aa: CASVQALREGTGELFF; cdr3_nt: TGTGCTAGTGTCCAGGCTTTGCGGGAGGGCACCGGGGAGCTGTTTTTT
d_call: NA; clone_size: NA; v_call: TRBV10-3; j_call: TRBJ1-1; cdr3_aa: CAIRDLRDLDTEAFF; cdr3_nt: TGTGCCATCAGAGACCTCAGAGATCTGGACACTGAAGCTTTCTTT
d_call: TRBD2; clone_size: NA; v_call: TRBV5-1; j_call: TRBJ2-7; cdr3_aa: CASSPTSGNDYEQYF; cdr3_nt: TGCGCCAGCAGCCCGACTAGCGGGAACGACTACGAGCAGTACTTC
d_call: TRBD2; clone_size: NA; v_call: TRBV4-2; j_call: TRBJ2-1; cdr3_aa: CASSHALAGGGNEQFF; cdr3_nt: TGTGCCAGCAGCCATGCCCTAGCGGGAGGGGGCAATGAGCAGTTCTTC
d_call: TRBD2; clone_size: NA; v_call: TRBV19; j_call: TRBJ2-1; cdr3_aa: CASSISREREGGGHEQFF; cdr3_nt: TGTGCCAGTAGTATTTCACGTGAGCGGGAAGGCGGTGGCCATGAGCAGTTCTTC
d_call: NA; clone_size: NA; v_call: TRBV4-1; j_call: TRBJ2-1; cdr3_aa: CASSQDQMMNEQFF; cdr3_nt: TGCGCCAGCAGCCAAGACCAGATGATGAATGAGCAGTTCTTC
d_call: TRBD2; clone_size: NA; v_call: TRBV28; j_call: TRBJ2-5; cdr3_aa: CASSPPLAGGVETQYF; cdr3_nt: TGTGCCAGCAGTCCCCCCCTAGCGGGAGGGGTAGAGACCCAGTACTTC
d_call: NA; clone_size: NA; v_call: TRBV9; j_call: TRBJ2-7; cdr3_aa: CASSVDGSSYEQYF; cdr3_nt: TGTGCCAGCAGCGTAGACGGGAGCTCTTACGAGCAGTACTTC
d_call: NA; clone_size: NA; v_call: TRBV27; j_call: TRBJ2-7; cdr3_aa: CATRFGTSYEQYF; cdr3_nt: TGTGCCACCCGATTCGGGACTTCCTACGAGCAGTACTTC
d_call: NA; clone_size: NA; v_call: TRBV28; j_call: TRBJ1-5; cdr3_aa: CASSFLAENQPQHF; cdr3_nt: TGTGCCAGCAGTTTTTTGGCGGAAAATCAGCCCCAGCATTTT
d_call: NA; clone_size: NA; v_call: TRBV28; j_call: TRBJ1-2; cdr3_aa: CASSSGANYGYTF; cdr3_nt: TGTGCCAGCAGCTCAGGGGCCAACTATGGCTACACCTTC
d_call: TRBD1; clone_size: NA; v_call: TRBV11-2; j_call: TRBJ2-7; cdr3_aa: CASSLDPTGYYEQYF; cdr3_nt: TGTGCCAGCAGCTTAGATCCGACAGGGTACTACGAGCAGTACTTC
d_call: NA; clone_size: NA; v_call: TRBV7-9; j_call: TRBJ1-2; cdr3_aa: CASSPLHKFYGYTF; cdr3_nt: TGTGCCAGCAGCCCTCTCCACAAGTTTTATGGCTACACCTTC
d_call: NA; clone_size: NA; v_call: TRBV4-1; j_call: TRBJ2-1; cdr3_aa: CASSQEWYNYNEQFF; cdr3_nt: TGCGCCAGCAGCCAAGAATGGTATAACTACAATGAGCAGTTCTTC
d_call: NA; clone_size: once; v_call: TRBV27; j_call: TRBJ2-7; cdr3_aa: CASSLSVEGLGEQYF; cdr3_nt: TGTGCCAGCAGTTTAAGTGTGGAGGGCCTGGGGGAGCAGTACTTC
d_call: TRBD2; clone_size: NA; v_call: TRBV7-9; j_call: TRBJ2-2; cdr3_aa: CASSFYSGRARGELFF; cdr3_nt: TGTGCCAGCAGCTTTTATAGCGGGAGGGCCCGTGGGGAGCTGTTTTTT
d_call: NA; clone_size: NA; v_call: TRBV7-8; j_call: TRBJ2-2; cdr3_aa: CASSTRDISTGELFF; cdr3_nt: TGTGCCAGCAGCACCCGGGACATCAGCACCGGGGAGCTGTTTTTT
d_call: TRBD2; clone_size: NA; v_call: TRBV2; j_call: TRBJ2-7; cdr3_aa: CASRESGSSPYEQYF; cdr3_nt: TGTGCCAGCAGAGAAAGCGGGAGCAGCCCCTACGAGCAGTACTTC
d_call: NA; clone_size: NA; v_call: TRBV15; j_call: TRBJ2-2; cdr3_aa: CATSRDHPNTGELFF; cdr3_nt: TGTGCCACCAGCAGAGATCACCCGAACACCGGGGAGCTGTTTTTT
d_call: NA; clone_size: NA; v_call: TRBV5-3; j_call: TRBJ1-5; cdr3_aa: CARSLDSHKGVGQPQHF; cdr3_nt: TGTGCCAGAAGCTTGGACAGTCATAAGGGCGTCGGGCAGCCCCAGCATTTT
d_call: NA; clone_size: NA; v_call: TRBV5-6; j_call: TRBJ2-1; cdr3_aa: CASSFSMGEQFF; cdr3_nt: TGTGCCAGCAGCTTCAGTATGGGTGAGCAGTTCTTC
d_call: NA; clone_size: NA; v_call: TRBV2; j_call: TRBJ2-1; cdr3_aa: CASIAHYNEQFF; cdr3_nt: TGTGCCAGCATAGCCCACTACAATGAGCAGTTCTTC
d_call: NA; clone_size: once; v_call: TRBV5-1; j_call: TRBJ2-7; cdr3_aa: CASSVTENYEQYF; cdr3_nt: TGCGCCAGCAGCGTGACAGAGAACTACGAGCAGTACTTC
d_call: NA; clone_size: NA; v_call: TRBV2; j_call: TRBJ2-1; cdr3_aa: CASSEYGNYNEQFF; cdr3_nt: TGTGCCAGCAGTGAATACGGTAACTACAATGAGCAGTTCTTC
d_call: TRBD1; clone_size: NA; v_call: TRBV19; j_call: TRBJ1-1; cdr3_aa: CASSIVTGVGAEAFF; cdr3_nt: TGTGCCAGTAGTATAGTAACAGGGGTAGGGGCTGAAGCTTTCTTT